These 13 T cell receptor beta chains share one sample of origin, sequenced in a study of early T cells in non-severe SARS-CoV-2 infection. Via MiXCR, TCRdb re-called the 5' RACE reads, giving one row per CDR3 protein. There are 55,000 or so distinct CDR3 sequences in the sample; roughly 10% occur only once, and roughly 10% lies in the top ten. What was sequenced was whole blood. Every receptor here comes from an adult who was a healthcare worker with PCR-confirmed SARS-CoV-2 infection or an uninfected control (not recorded which).

The J gene is TRBJ2-1, the V gene TRBV7-9; TRBD1 agrees at 9 bases. Germline values: CDR1 SEHNR, CDR2 FQNEAQ (reference sequence). The CDR3 is 14 amino acids. V was pared by 6 bases and J by 10 bases, with 10 bases of the junction left unmatched. DNA for the CDR3: TGTGCCAGCAGTTCCACAGGGGGCGATCGGGAGCAGTTCTTC. Its protein product is CASSSTGGDREQFF.

This clonotype was observed a few times. The CDR3 region is CASSDLHGRSNYGYTF. For the CDR3, the DNA is TGTGCCAGCAGTGACCTGCACGGACGGAGTAACTATGGCTACACCTTC. The chain recombines TRBV25-1 with TRBJ1-2; D is ambiguous. Trimming shortened V by 3 bases and J by 1 base, and 15 bases separated the two germline ends. Germline-derived CDR1 and CDR2 are MGHDK and SYGVNS. This CDR3 has 16 amino acids.

This clonotype was counted a few times. The chain couples TRBV29-1 to TRBJ2-3; the match to TRBD2 covers 13 bases. The CDR3 spans 15 residues. V was pared by 4 bases and J by 5 bases, with 6 bases of the junction left unmatched. Germline V lookup: CDR1 SQVTM, CDR2 ANQGSEA. CDR3 in DNA: TGCAGCGTTGCGACTAGCGGGAGGACGGGAGATACGCAGTATTTT. Translated, it gives CSVATSGRTGDTQYF.

A few counts support this clonotype. The DNA is left out, because the CDR3 cannot be placed on it with certainty; the CDR3 is given as TCRdb lists it. This chain joins TRBV10-2 and TRBJ1-2. In germline, CDR1 is WSHSY, CDR2 SAAADI. The CDR3 is 11 amino acids long, termini counted. This CDR3 is CASSDWAGGTF.

The CDR3 DNA reads TGTGCCAGCAGTTTATCCTCCGGCAGGCGCTATGGCTACACCTTC. Protein sequence: CASSLSSGRRYGYTF. The chain has TRBV27 and TRBJ1-2; D remains ambiguous. There are 15 residues in the CDR3. From germline, CDR1 is MNHEY and CDR2 SMNVEV (reference sequence). V lost 0 bases, J lost 4 bases, and 12 bases lay in between.

The rearrangement joins TRBV4-1 to TRBJ2-7, with D perhaps TRBD2 (5 bases). The V end lost 0 bases, the J end lost 2 bases, and 11 bases lay between the germline ends. The CDR3 is 15 amino acids. The germline gives CDR1 MGHRA, CDR2 YSYEKL. The CDR3 DNA reads TGCGCCAGCAGCCAAGATCCTAGGAGGACCTACGAGCAGTACTTC. It is translated as CASSQDPRRTYEQYF.

Points on this clonotype: It may be a read error: a sequence one base away is much more abundant. The J gene is TRBJ2-1, the V gene TRBV5-6; the D gene is possibly TRBD2 (6 bases). The germline V gene encodes CDR1 SGHDT and CDR2 YYEEEE. This CDR3 is 16 amino acids long. The CDR3 DNA follows: TGTACCAGCAGCGGGCTTACAGACCCCCCGGCCAATGAGCAGTTCTTC. Translation gives CTSSGLTDPPANEQFF.

The table lists this clonotype with a few counts. The V and J genes are TRBV12-3 or TRBV12-4 and TRBJ2-7, with 8 bases fitting TRBD1. The CDR3 totals 14 residues. The V and J ends lost 5 bases and 5 bases, in that order; junction bases with no gene match: 8. The CDR3 region is CASSPGQGWNEQYF. CDR3 sequence (DNA): TGTGCCAGCAGTCCCGGACAGGGATGGAACGAGCAGTACTTC.

Notes on this clonotype: A much bigger clone sits one base away, suggesting this may be a read error. The V gene is TRBV3-1, the J gene TRBJ2-3, with D unclear. Trimming pared 2 bases from V and 5 bases from J, leaving 8 bases between. This CDR3 region has 13 residues. Germline CDR1 is LGHDT and CDR2 is YNNKEL (reference sequence). The CDR3: CASSQPVRDTQYF. The CDR3 coding sequence is TGTGCCAGCAGCCAACCGGTCCGAGATACGCAGTATTTT.

This clonotype was observed a few times. V gene TRBV12-3 or TRBV12-4 combines with J gene TRBJ1-1; D uncertain. The CDR3 has 13 amino acids. V gave up 7 bases and J gave up 1 base, with 10 bases separating them. CDR3 protein: CASTLQPNTEAFF. In nucleotides, the CDR3 is TGTGCCAGCACCTTACAACCGAACACTGAAGCTTTCTTT.

In its sample, this clonotype was seen many times. V gene TRBV2 combines with J gene TRBJ2-1; 9 bases fit TRBD2. With 5 bases clipped from V and 9 bases from J, the junction kept 5 bases outside the gene matches. This CDR3 spans 13 amino acids. The germline gives CDR1 SNHLY, CDR2 FYNNEI. CDR3 protein: CASSPQAGGEQFF. The CDR3 nucleotides read TGTGCCAGCAGTCCTCAAGCGGGGGGTGAGCAGTTCTTC.

The CDR3 DNA sequence: TGCAGCGTTTATGACAGGGGGCCCGGCTACACCTTC. Amino acid sequence: CSVYDRGPGYTF. The rearrangement joins TRBV29-1 to TRBJ1-2, with 10 bases identical to TRBD1. Germline lookup yields CDR1 SQVTM and CDR2 ANQGSEA. The CDR3 is made up of 12 amino acids. V shed 5 bases, J shed 8 bases, and the junction held 5 bases outside the gene matches.

The table lists this clonotype with many counts. This chain connects TRBV10-1 to TRBJ1-5; D remains ambiguous. V lost 4 bases to trimming and J lost 5 bases, with 12 bases between them. Germline loops: CDR1 WNHNN, CDR2 SYGVQD (reference sequence). The CDR3 covers 14 residues. The CDR3: CASSAGSGYQPQHF. Here the CDR3 DNA reads TGCGCCAGCAGTGCGGGCAGCGGATATCAGCCCCAGCATTTT.